This note documents a single TCR beta chain sequence. Germline loops: CDR1 SQVTM, CDR2 ANQGSEA. Trimming pared 4 bases from V and 1 base from J, leaving 10 bases between. This CDR3 region has 13 residues. The data derive from a study of blood T cell repertoires in COVID-19. Study background: Both acute and convalescent COVID-19 samples were obtained from the United States, Italy and Spain.

Per the original methods: Scientists estimated how many nucleated cells there were by amplifying reference gene primers. Data came from immunoSEQ multiplex PCR; TCRdb stores just in-frame clones and leaves some out. V, J and clone size are those of that table, while D and trimming were read from the DNA. The sample lists under 200,000 clones, roughly four fifths occurring once. This sequence joins TRBV29-1 and TRBJ1-1; D remains ambiguous. The receptor was derived from a woman of 80 years or more with acute or convalescent COVID-19. The material sequenced was peripheral blood. The CDR3 spells CSVVSSANTEAFF. The CDR3 region has the DNA TGCAGCGTTGTGTCCAGCGCGAACACTGAAGCTTTCTTT.